Included here is one T cell receptor (beta chain) sequence, with context. These data come from a study of blood T cell repertoires in COVID-19. The germline V gene encodes CDR1 SGHTA and CDR2 FQGNSA. The CDR3 contains 17 residues. The germline V and J ends were trimmed by 1 base and 6 bases, with 18 bases remaining between them. Methods used by the authors: The authors estimated nucleated cell counts from reference gene primer amplification. TCRdb's table, derived via immunoSEQ multiplex PCR, lists solely in-frame clones and lacks some. V, J and clone size derive from that table, while D and trimming were established from the DNA sequence. The data hold about 310,000 clones, with roughly 86% observed a single time.

The specimen was peripheral blood. The chain carries TRBV7-2 and TRBJ2-2; a possible D gene is TRBD1 (6 bases). This TCR was recovered from a man between 65 and 80 years old with acute or convalescent COVID-19. CDR3 bases: TGTGCCAGCAGCTTAGTCGTGGGCAGGGGTCGGGCCGGGGAGCTGTTTTTT. Amino acids: CASSLVVGRGRAGELFF.